Shown below are 8 T cell receptor beta chains from a single sample sequenced in a study of vaccination and CD4 T cells after COVID-19. The treatment: approximately 9-day PBMC culture with coronavirus spike peptide pools or control peptides (ViraFEST assay). Sequencing of the DNA from cultured CD4+ T cells was carried out with the Oncomine TCR Beta short-read assay. TCRdb called the PCR reads again in MiXCR, with one record for every CDR3 protein. The sample holds 15,000 to 20,000 distinct CDR3 sequences, 45% to 60% seen once. These receptors have no identified antigens. The sequencing here drew on CD4+ T cells from blood, cultured in vitro, taken after SARS-CoV-2 vaccination. These receptors were taken from a human donor who had recovered from COVID-19.

This chain links TRBV6-1 with TRBJ1-1; D may be TRBD1 (6 bases). The germline CDR1 and CDR2 sequences are MNHNS and SASEGT. The CDR3 has 14 residues. Deletions cut 5 bases from V and 3 bases from J, with 13 bases between. The CDR3 sequence: CASSPRGGDTEAFF. CDR3 in DNA: TGTGCCAGCAGTCCCCGAGGGGGGGACACTGAAGCTTTCTTT.

The chain is built from TRBV27 and TRBJ2-3, with TRBD1 identical over 7 bases. Trimming removed 5 bases from V and 6 bases from J; junction bases left unmatched: 11. CDR3 length: 15 amino acids. Germline values: CDR1 MNHEY, CDR2 SMNVEV (reference sequence). The DNA for the CDR3 is TGTGCCAGCAGTCCCCGGACAGGCTGGGGGGATACGCAGTATTTT. Its translation: CASSPRTGWGDTQYF.

The chain carries TRBV7-6 and TRBJ2-1; the match to TRBD2 covers 8 bases. With 1 base clipped from V and 3 bases from J, the junction kept 2 bases outside the gene matches. Germline values: CDR1 SGHVS, CDR2 FNYEAQ. The CDR3 loop spans 15 amino acids. The CDR3 spells CASSLVTSGYNEQFF. In DNA, the CDR3 is TGTGCCAGCAGCTTAGTAACTAGCGGCTACAATGAGCAGTTCTTC.

The chain uses TRBV24-1 and TRBJ2-5; 7 bases align to TRBD1. Germline trimming cut 4 bases from V and 3 bases from J; bases unmatched to any gene: 1. The germline CDR1 and CDR2 sequences are KGHDR and SFDVKD. CDR3 length: 13 residues. This chain's CDR3 is CATSDGTEETQYF. For the CDR3, the DNA is TGTGCCACCAGTGACGGGACAGAAGAGACCCAGTACTTC.

The chain uses TRBV20-1 and TRBJ1-5, with 11 bases that match TRBD1. The V segment lost 5 bases and the J segment 0 bases; nucleotides outside the gene matches: 9. There are 17 residues in the CDR3. Germline V CDR1 and CDR2: DFQATT, SNEGSKA (reference sequence). The CDR3 sequence: CSADKGQGGYSNQPQHF. CDR3 DNA sequence: TGCAGTGCTGACAAGGGACAGGGGGGGTATAGCAATCAGCCCCAGCATTTT.

The chain recombines TRBV20-1 with TRBJ2-1; TRBD2 agrees at 11 bases. V dropped 0 bases and J dropped 7; count of bases not matched to a gene: 5. This CDR3 comprises 15 residues. Looked up from germline, CDR1 is DFQATT and CDR2 is SNEGSKA (reference sequence). CDR3 coding DNA: TGCAGTGCTAGAGATAGCGGGGGGGCTTATAATGAGCAGTTCTTC. Its translation: CSARDSGGAYNEQFF.

This clonotype was seen a few times. This chain links TRBV27 with TRBJ1-2; no clear D. Germline values: CDR1 MNHEY, CDR2 SMNVEV (reference sequence). This CDR3 comprises 13 residues. Between the trimmed V and J ends, which lost 7 bases and 8 bases, there was a span of 17 bases. DNA for the CDR3: TGTGCCAGCATATCCCCCTTTAACGGAGGCTACACCTTC. Amino acids: CASISPFNGGYTF.

The chain combines TRBV11-1 with TRBJ2-7, with no clear D. Germline loops: CDR1 SGHAT, CDR2 FQDESV (reference sequence). The CDR3 length is 14 residues. V shed 1 base and J shed 6 bases, with 13 bases lying between them. This CDR3 is CASSLEWGNGEQYF. In DNA, the CDR3 is TGTGCCAGCAGCTTAGAATGGGGAAACGGCGAGCAGTACTTC. The whole variable domain, filled in from reference TRBV11-1 and TRBJ2-7, reads EAEVAQSPRYKITEKSQAVAFWCDPISGHATLYWYRQILGQGPELLVQFQDESVVDDSQLPKDRFSAERLKGVDSTLKIQPAELGDSAMYLCASSLEWGNGEQYFGPGTRLTVT.